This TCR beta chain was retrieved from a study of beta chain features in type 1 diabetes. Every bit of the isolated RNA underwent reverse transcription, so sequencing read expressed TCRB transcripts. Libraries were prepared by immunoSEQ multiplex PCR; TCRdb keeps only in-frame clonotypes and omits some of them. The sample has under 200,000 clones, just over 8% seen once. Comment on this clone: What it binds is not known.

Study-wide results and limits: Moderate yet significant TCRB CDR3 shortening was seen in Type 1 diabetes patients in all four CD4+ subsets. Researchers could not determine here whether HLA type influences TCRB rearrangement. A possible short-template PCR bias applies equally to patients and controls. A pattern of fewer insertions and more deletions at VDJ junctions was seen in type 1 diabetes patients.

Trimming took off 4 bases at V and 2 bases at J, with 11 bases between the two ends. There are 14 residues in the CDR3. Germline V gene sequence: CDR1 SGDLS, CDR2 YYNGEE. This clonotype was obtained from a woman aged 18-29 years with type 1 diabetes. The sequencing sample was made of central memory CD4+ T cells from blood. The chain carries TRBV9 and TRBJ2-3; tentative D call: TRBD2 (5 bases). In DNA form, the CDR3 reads TGTGCCAGCAGCCCGGGAATGTACACAGATACGCAGTATTTT. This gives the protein CASSPGMYTDTQYF.